This TCR beta chain is drawn from a study of shared clonotypes between healthy human individuals. The assay was immunoSEQ multiplex PCR, and TCRdb's table has in-frame clones only and misses some. The sample yields about 1.1 million clones, around 78% seen once. The CDR3 totals 14 residues. Per germline, CDR1 MGHRA and CDR2 YSYEKL. Between the trimmed V and J ends, which lost 3 bases and 5 bases, there was a span of 11 bases. Sequenced sample: memory CD4+ T cells from PBMCs. Noted subset: CD45RA-negative fraction. This chain uses TRBV4-1 with TRBJ1-5, with D uncertain. This receptor was identified in a man between 18 and 29 years old in good health. Some clones in this sample may be carry-over from other donors' samples. CDR3 coding DNA: TGCGCCAGCAGCCAGCTCTCGGTGGATCAGCCCCAGCATTTT. It encodes CASSQLSVDQPQHF.